This section outlines one T cell receptor beta chain sequence together with its context. The data stem from a study of blood T cell repertoires in COVID-19. Germline values: CDR1 LNHDA, CDR2 SQIVND (reference sequence). There are 15 residues in the CDR3. V gave up 6 bases and J gave up 1 base; unmatched junction bases: 8. The repertoire was sequenced with immunoSEQ multiplex PCR; TCRdb's copy has only in-frame clones and lacks some. The table has 350,000 or so clones, around nine tenths seen once; the top ten hold about 0.94%. Material for sequencing was PBMCs or T cells enriched from blood (not recorded which). The receptor was isolated from a woman aged 30 to 39 who had been exposed to COVID-19. The genes are TRBV19 and TRBJ1-2; 7 bases fit TRBD1. This chain's CDR3 is CASRNRQGNNYGYTF. The CDR3 region has the DNA TGTGCCAGTAGGAATAGACAGGGAAATAACTATGGCTACACCTTC. The variable domain in full, completed from reference TRBV19 and TRBJ1-2, reads DGGITQSPKYLFRKEGQNVTLSCEQNLNHDAMYWYRQDPGQGLRLIYYSQIVNDFQKGDIAEGYSVSREKKESFPLTVTSAQKNPTAFYLCASRNRQGNNYGYTFGSGTRLTVV.